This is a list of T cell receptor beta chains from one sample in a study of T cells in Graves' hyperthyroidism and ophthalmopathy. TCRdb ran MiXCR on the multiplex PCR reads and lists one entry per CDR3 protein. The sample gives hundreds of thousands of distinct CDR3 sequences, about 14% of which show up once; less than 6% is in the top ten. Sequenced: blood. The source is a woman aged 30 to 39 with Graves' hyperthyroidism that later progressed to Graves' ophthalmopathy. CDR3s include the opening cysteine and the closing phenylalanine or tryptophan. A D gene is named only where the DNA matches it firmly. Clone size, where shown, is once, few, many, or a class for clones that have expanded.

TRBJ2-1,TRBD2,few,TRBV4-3,CASSQPIRRTSGAAYNEQFF,TGCGCCAGCAGCCAACCCATTCGGCGGACTAGCGGGGCCGCCTACAATGAGCAGTTCTTC
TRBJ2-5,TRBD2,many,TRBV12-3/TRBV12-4,CASSLGLAGVPETQYF,TGTGCCAGCAGTTTGGGACTAGCGGGGGTTCCCGAGACCCAGTACTTC
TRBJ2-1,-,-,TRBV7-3,CASSSETGSYNEQFF,TGTGCCAGCAGCTCCGAAACCGGGTCCTACAATGAGCAGTTCTTC
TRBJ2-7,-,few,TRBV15,CATSSLSPKQGFYEQYF,TGTGCCACCAGCAGCCTCTCCCCCAAACAGGGCTTCTACGAGCAGTACTTC
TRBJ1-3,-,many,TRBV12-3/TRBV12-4,CASSLLAGNTIYF,TGTGCCAGCAGTTTGCTGGCTGGAAACACCATATATTTT
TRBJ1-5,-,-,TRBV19,CASSISRQGQPQHF,TGTGCCAGTAGTATTTCTCGGCAGGGGCAGCCCCAGCATTTT
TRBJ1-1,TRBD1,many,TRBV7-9,CASSWTGMGNTEAFF,TGTGCCAGCAGCTGGACAGGGATGGGAAACACTGAAGCTTTCTTT
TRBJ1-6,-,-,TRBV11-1,CASRRQNNSPLHF,TGTGCCAGCCGGCGACAGAATAATTCACCCCTCCACTTT
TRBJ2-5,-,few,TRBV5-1,CASSFVGGDETQYF,TGCGCCAGCAGCTTCGTGGGAGGCGATGAGACCCAGTACTTC
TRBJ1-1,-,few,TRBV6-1,CASSYGGRLENTEAFF,TGTGCCAGCAGTTATGGGGGTAGGTTGGAGAACACTGAAGCTTTCTTT
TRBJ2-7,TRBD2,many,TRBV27,CAVGLAEGISSYEQYF,TGTGCCGTCGGACTAGCGGAAGGGATTAGCTCCTACGAGCAGTACTTC
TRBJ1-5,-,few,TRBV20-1,CSARRIVDKSNQPQHF,TGCAGTGCTAGGAGGATCGTGGACAAAAGCAATCAGCCCCAGCATTTT
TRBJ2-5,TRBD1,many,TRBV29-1,CSVGDRGQETQYF,TGCAGCGTTGGGGACAGGGGTCAAGAGACCCAGTACTTC
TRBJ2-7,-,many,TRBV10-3,CAISEGTDYEQYF,TGTGCCATCAGTGAGGGAACAGACTACGAGCAGTACTTC
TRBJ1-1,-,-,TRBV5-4,CASSLKGWGTEAFF,TGTGCCAGCAGCTTGAAGGGGTGGGGCACTGAAGCTTTCTTT
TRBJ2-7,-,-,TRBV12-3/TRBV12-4,CASSFGTFSYEQYF,TGTGCCAGCAGTTTTGGGACTTTTTCCTACGAGCAGTACTTC
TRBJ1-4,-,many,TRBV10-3,CAIRDGTNEKLFF,TGTGCCATCAGGGACGGAACTAATGAAAAACTGTTTTTT
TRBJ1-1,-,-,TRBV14,CASSQEWGNTEAFF,TGTGCCAGCAGCCAAGAATGGGGGAACACTGAAGCTTTCTTT
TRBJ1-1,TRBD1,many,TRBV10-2,CASTRTRDSMNTEAFF,TGCGCCAGCACCAGAACCAGGGACAGTATGAACACTGAAGCTTTCTTT
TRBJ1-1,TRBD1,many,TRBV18,CASSPGQDTEAFF,TGTGCCAGCTCTCCCGGACAGGACACTGAAGCTTTCTTT
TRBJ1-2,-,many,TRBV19,CASSMTRGARGGYTF,TGTGCCAGTAGTATGACTCGAGGGGCGCGAGGGGGCTACACCTTC
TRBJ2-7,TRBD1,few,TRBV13,CASSSWTGGSEQYF,TGTGCCAGCAGCTCCTGGACAGGGGGGTCCGAGCAGTACTTC
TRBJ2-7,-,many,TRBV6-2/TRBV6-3,CASSMLLGYEQYF,TGTGCCAGCAGTATGCTCCTAGGCTACGAGCAGTACTTC
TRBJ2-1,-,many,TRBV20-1,CSARVSGRSSYNEQFF,TGCAGTGCTAGGGTCTCCGGGCGGAGCTCCTACAATGAGCAGTTCTTC
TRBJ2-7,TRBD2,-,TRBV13,CVSSLAGVSYEQYF,TGTGTCAGCAGCTTAGCGGGGGTTTCCTACGAGCAGTACTTC
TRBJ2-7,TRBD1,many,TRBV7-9,CASSADRDEQYF,TGTGCCAGCAGCGCAGACAGGGACGAGCAGTACTTC
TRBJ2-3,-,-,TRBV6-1,CASSSPLGSSTDTQYF,TGTGCCAGCAGTTCCCCCCTTGGCTCTAGCACAGATACGCAGTATTTT
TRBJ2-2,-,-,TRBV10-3,CAISSPGGNTGELFF,TGTGCCATCAGTTCCCCCGGCGGGAACACCGGGGAGCTGTTTTTT
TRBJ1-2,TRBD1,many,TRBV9,CASGGTGARDYGYTF,TGTGCCAGCGGTGGGACAGGGGCCCGTGACTATGGCTACACCTTC
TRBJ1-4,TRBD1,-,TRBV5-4,CASSLKGQSNEKLFF,TGTGCCAGCAGCTTGAAGGGACAGAGTAATGAAAAACTGTTTTTT
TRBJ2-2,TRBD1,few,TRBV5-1,CASSPWTGANTGELFF,TGCGCCAGCAGCCCATGGACAGGGGCCAACACCGGGGAGCTGTTTTTT
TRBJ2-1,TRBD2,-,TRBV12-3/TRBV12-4,CASSRGLAGLNEQFF,TGTGCCAGCAGTCGGGGACTAGCGGGACTCAATGAGCAGTTCTTC
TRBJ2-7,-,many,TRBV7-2,CASSLASQGSREQYF,TGTGCCAGCAGCTTAGCGAGTCAGGGAAGCCGAGAGCAGTACTTC
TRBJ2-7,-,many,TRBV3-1,CASSHSPYEQYF,TGTGCCAGCAGCCATAGTCCCTACGAGCAGTACTTC
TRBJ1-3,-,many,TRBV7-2,CASSLGQAVSGNTIYF,TGTGCCAGCAGCTTAGGACAGGCTGTCTCTGGAAACACCATATATTTT
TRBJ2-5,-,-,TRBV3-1,CASSVGGRGTWETQYF,TGTGCCAGCAGCGTAGGAGGCCGGGGTACATGGGAGACCCAGTACTTC
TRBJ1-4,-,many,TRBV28,CASGSPPGTGYEKLFF,TGTGCCAGCGGATCCCCGCCGGGAACGGGTTATGAAAAACTGTTTTTT
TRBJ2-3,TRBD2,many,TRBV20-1,CSARDRREGGDTQYF,TGCAGTGCTAGAGATCGGCGGGAGGGAGGGGATACGCAGTATTTT
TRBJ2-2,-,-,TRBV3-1,CASSPTVRPNTGELFF,TGTGCCAGCAGCCCGACGGTACGGCCGAACACCGGGGAGCTGTTTTTT
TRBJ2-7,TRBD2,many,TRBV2,CASSEPTGRSGRGLYEQYF,TGTGCCAGCAGTGAACCCACAGGGAGGAGCGGGAGAGGTCTCTACGAGCAGTACTTC
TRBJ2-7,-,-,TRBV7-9,CASSLGTLGDEQYF,TGTGCCAGCAGCCTGGGGACACTTGGGGACGAGCAGTACTTC
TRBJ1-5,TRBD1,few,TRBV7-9,CATPGTGGVRQSNQPQHF,TGTGCCACCCCGGGGACAGGGGGCGTACGGCAGAGCAATCAGCCCCAGCATTTT
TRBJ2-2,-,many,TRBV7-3,CASQGQNTGELFF,TGTGCCAGCCAGGGCCAGAACACCGGGGAGCTGTTTTTT
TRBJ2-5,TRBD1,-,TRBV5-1,CASSLKGGWDDQYF,TGCGCCAGCAGCTTGAAAGGGGGCTGGGATGACCAGTACTTC
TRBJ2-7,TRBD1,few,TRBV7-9,CASSLETGGEQYF,TGTGCCAGCAGCTTAGAGACAGGGGGCGAGCAGTACTTC
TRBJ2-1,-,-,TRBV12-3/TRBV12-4,CASRPGTSNNEQFF,TGTGCCAGCAGACCCGGGACCTCCAACAATGAGCAGTTCTTC
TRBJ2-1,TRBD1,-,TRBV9,CASSVGTGGWEQFF,TGTGCCAGCAGCGTGGGGACAGGGGGCTGGGAGCAGTTCTTC
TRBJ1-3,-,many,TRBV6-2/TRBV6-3,CASSEIPGRAPGNTIYF,TGTGCCAGCAGCGAAATCCCTGGACGGGCACCGGGAAACACCATATATTTT
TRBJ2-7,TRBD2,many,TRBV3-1,CASSQASGVSYEQYF,TGTGCCAGCAGCCAAGCTAGCGGGGTCTCCTACGAGCAGTACTTC
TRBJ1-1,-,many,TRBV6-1,CASSYGQRTFPTEAFF,TGTGCCAGCAGTTACGGACAGAGGACTTTCCCCACTGAAGCTTTCTTT
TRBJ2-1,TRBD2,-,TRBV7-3,CASSSGLDGYNEQFF,TGTGCCAGCAGCTCGGGACTAGATGGCTACAATGAGCAGTTCTTC
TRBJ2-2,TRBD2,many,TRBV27,CASSWGASGRGELFF,TGTGCCAGCAGTTGGGGGGCTAGCGGGAGAGGGGAGCTGTTTTTT
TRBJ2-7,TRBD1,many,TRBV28,CASSPLSGTGNEQYF,TGTGCCAGCAGCCCTCTCTCCGGGACAGGGAACGAGCAGTACTTC